This TCR beta chain came from a study of T-cell memory formation after mild COVID-19. Study-wide context: TCR clusters showed largely donor specificity.

TCRdb re-derived calls from the 5' RACE reads in MiXCR, one entry per CDR3 protein. The table has 560,000 or so distinct CDR3 sequences, about 18% seen once. CDR3 length equals 13 residues. The V gene's germline CDR1 is MNHNS and CDR2 SASEGT. V lost 8 bases and J 7 bases, leaving 12 bases between the germline ends. The sequence was obtained from an adult woman who had mild COVID-19 (a few samples of this study predate the infection). Cell type and time point are not known. Sequencing used PBMCs or a T cell subset sorted from them (not recorded which). This rearrangement joins TRBV6-1 to TRBJ1-6; unclear D gene. In nucleotides, the CDR3 is TGTGCCAGCGCGTGGGAGAACAATTCACCCCTCCACTTT. Its protein is CASAWENNSPLHF.